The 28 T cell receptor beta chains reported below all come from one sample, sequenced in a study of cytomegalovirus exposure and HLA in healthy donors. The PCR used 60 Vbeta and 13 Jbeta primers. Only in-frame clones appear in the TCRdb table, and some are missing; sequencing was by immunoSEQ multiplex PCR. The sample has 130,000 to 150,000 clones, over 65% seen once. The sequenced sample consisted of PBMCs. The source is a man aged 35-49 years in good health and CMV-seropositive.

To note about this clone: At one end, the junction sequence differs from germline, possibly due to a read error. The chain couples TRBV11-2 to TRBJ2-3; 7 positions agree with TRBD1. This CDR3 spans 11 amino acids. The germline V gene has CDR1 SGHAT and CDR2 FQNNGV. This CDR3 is CASSRTGTQYF. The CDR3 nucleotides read TGTGCCAGCAGCCGGACAGGTACGCAGTATTTT.

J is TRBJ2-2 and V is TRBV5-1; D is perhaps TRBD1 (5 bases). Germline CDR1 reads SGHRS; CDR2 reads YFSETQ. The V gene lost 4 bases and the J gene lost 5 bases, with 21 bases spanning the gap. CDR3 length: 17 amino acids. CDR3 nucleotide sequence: TGCGCCAGCAGCCTTGGTAGGGGCAGTCAAAGTACCGGGGAGCTGTTTTTT. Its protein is CASSLGRGSQSTGELFF.

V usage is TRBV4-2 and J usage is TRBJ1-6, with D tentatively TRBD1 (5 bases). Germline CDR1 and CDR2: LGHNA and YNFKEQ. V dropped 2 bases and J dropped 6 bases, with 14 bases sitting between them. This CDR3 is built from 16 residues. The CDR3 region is CASSQTAGQFNSPLHF. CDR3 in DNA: TGTGCCAGCAGCCAAACGGCGGGGCAGTTTAATTCACCCCTCCACTTT.

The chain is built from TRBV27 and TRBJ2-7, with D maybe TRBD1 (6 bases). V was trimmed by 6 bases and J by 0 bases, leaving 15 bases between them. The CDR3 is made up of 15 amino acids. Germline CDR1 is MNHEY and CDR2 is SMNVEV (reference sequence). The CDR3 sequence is CASSRTGLASYEQYF. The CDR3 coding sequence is TGTGCCAGCAGCCGAACAGGGTTAGCCTCCTACGAGCAGTACTTC.

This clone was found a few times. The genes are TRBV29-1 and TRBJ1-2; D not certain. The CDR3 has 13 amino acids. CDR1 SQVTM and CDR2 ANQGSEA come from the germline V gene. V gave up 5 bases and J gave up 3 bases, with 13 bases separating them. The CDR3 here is CSVHRSLDYGYTF. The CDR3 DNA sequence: TGCAGCGTTCACAGATCCTTGGACTATGGCTACACCTTC.

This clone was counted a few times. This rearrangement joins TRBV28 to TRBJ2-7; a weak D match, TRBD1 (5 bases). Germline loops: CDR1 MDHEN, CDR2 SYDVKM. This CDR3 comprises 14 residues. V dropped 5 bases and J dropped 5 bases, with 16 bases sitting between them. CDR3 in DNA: TGTGCCAGCAGTCTACCAGGACACGGTGACGAGCAGTACTTC. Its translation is CASSLPGHGDEQYF.

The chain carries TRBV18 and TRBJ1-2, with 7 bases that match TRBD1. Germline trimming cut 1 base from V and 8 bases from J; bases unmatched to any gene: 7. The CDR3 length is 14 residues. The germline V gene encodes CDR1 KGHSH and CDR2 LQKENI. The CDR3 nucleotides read TGTGCCAGCTCACCACGGAGACAGGGACAGGGCTACACCTTC. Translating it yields CASSPRRQGQGYTF.

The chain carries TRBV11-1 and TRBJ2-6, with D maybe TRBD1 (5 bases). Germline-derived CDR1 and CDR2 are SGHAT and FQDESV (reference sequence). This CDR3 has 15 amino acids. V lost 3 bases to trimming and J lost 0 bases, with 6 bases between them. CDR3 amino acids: CASSFRGSGANVLTF. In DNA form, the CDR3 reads TGTGCCAGCAGCTTTAGGGGCTCTGGGGCCAACGTCCTGACTTTC.

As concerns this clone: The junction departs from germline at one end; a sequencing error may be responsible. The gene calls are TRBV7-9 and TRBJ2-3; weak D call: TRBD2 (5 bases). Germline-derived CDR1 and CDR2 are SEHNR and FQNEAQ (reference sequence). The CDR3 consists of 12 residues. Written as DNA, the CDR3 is TGTTCCAGCACCCTCCCCGGGAACACGCAGTATTTT. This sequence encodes CSSTLPGNTQYF.

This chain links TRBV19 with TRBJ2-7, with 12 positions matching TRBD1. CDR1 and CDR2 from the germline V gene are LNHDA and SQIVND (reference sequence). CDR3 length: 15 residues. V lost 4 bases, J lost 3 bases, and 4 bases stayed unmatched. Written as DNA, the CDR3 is TGTGCCAGTAGTACCGGGACAGGGGGCCTCTACGAGCAGTACTTC. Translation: CASSTGTGGLYEQYF. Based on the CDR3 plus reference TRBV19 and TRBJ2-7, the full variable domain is DGGITQSPKYLFRKEGQNVTLSCEQNLNHDAMYWYRQDPGQGLRLIYYSQIVNDFQKGDIAEGYSVSREKKESFPLTVTSAQKNPTAFYLCASSTGTGGLYEQYFGPGTRLTVT.

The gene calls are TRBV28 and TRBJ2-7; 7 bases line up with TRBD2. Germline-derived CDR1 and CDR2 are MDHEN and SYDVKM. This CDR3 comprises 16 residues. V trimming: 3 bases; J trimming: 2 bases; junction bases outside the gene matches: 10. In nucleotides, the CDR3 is TGTGCCAGCAGTTTTGATGGGACTAAGCTTACCTACGAGCAGTACTTC. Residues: CASSFDGTKLTYEQYF. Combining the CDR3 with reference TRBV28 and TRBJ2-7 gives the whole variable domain DVKVTQSSRYLVKRTGEKVFLECVQDMDHENMFWYRQDPGLGLRLIYFSYDVKMKEKGDIPEGYSVSREKKERFSLILESASTNQTSMYLCASSFDGTKLTYEQYFGPGTRLTVT.

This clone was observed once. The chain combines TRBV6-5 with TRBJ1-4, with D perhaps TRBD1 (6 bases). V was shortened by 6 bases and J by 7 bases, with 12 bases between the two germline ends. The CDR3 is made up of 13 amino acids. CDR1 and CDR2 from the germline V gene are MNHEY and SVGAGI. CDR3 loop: CASRGQSGEKLFF. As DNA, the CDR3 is TGTGCCAGCAGAGGACAGTCTGGTGAAAAACTGTTTTTT.

As DNA, the CDR3 is TGTGCCAGCAGCTTGGGACAGGAGGGGACCGGGGAGCTGTTTTTT. This encodes CASSLGQEGTGELFF. The rearrangement uses TRBV2 and TRBJ2-2; 8 nucleotides line up with TRBD1. The CDR3 contains 15 residues. V was clipped by 6 bases and J by 5 bases; unmatched bases: 8. Germline CDR1 and CDR2: SNHLY and FYNNEI.

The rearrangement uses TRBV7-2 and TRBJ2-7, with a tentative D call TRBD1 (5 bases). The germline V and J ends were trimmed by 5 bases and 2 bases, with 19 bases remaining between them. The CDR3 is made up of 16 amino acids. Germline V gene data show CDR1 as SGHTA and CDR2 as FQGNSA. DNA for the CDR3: TGTGCCAGCAGCCATAATCCGACGACAGTGACCTACGAGCAGTACTTC. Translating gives CASSHNPTTVTYEQYF.

The CDR3 is CASSFVPTSGSYNEQFF. The CDR3 DNA follows: TGTGCCAGCAGTTTTGTCCCGACTAGCGGGAGCTACAATGAGCAGTTCTTC. The rearrangement links TRBV28 to TRBJ2-1; 12 bases agree with TRBD2. There are 17 residues in the CDR3. With 3 bases clipped from V and 3 bases from J, the junction kept 6 bases outside the gene matches. Germline values: CDR1 MDHEN, CDR2 SYDVKM. Complete variable domain (other parts from reference TRBV28 and TRBJ2-1): DVKVTQSSRYLVKRTGEKVFLECVQDMDHENMFWYRQDPGLGLRLIYFSYDVKMKEKGDIPEGYSVSREKKERFSLILESASTNQTSMYLCASSFVPTSGSYNEQFFGPGTRLTVL.

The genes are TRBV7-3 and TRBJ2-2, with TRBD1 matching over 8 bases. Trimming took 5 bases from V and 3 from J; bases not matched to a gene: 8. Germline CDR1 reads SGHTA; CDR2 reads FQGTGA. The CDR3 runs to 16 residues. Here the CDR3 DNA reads TGTGCCAGCAGCCCCACAGGGGGGTCGGACACCGGGGAGCTGTTTTTT. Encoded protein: CASSPTGGSDTGELFF.

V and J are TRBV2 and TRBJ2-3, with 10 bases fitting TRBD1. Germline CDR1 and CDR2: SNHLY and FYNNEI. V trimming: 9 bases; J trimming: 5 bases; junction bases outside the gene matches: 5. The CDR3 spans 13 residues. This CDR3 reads CASQGQGQDTQYF. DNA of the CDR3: TGTGCCAGTCAGGGACAGGGGCAAGATACGCAGTATTTT.

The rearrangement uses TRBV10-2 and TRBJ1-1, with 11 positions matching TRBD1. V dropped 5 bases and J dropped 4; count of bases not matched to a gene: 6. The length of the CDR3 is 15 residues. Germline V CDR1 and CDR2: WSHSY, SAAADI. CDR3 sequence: CASSSFGQGATEAFF. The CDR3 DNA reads TGCGCCAGCAGTTCGTTTGGACAGGGGGCCACTGAAGCTTTCTTT.

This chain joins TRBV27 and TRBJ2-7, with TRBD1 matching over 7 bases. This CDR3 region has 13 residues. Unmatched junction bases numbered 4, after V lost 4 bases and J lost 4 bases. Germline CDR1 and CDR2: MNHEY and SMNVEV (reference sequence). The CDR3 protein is CASSSGQTYEQYF. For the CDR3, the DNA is TGTGCCAGCAGTTCGGGACAGACTTACGAGCAGTACTTC.

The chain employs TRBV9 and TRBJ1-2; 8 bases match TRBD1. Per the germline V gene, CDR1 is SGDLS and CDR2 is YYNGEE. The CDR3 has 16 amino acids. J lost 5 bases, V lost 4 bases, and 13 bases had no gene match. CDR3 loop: CASSKSPGGAEYGYTF. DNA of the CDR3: TGTGCCAGCAGCAAGAGCCCAGGGGGCGCGGAATATGGCTACACCTTC.

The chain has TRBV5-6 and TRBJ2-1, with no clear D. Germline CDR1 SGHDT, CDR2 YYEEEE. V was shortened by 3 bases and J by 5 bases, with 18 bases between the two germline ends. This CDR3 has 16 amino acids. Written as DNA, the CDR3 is TGTGCCAGCAGCTCCACCGGTCGGGTAAGAGACAATGAGCAGTTCTTC. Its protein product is CASSSTGRVRDNEQFF.

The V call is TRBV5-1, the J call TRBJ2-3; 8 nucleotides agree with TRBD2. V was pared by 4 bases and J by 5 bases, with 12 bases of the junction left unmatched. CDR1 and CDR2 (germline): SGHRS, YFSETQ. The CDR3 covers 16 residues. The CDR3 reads CASSIGLAPQLDTQYF. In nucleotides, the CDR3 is TGCGCCAGCAGCATAGGACTAGCACCACAATTAGATACGCAGTATTTT.

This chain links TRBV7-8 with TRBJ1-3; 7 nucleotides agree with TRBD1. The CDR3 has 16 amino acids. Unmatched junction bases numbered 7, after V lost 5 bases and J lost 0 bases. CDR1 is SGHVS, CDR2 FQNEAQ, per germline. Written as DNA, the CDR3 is TGTGCCAGCAGCGTCGGACAGGTCCTCTCTGGAAACACCATATATTTT. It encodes CASSVGQVLSGNTIYF.

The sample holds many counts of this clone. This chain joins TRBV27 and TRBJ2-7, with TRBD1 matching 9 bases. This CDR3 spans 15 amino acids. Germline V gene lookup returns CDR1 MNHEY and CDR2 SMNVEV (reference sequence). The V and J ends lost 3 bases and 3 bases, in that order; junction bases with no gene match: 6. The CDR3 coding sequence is TGTGCCAGCAGTTTGACAGGGGGAAGTGGCTACGAGCAGTACTTC. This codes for CASSLTGGSGYEQYF.

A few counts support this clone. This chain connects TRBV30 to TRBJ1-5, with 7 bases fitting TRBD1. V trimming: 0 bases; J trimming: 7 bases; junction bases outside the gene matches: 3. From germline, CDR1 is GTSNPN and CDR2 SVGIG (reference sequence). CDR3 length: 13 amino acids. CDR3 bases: TGTGCCTGGAGTGTAACAGGGGTCCAGCCCCAGCATTTT. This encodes CAWSVTGVQPQHF. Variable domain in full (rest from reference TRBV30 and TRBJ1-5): SQTIHQWPATLVQPVGSPLSLECTVEGTSNPNLYWYRQAAGRGLQLLFYSVGIGQISSEVPQNLSASRPQDRQFILSSKKLLLSDSGFYLCAWSVTGVQPQHFGDGTRLSIL.

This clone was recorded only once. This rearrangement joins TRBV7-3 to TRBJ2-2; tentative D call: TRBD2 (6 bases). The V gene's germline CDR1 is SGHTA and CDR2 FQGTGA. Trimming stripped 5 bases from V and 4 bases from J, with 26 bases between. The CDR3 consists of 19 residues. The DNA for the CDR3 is TGTGCCAGCAGCCCGACTCGGAGGGTAAGGGAGGAGGGCACCGGGGAGCTGTTTTTT. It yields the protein CASSPTRRVREEGTGELFF.

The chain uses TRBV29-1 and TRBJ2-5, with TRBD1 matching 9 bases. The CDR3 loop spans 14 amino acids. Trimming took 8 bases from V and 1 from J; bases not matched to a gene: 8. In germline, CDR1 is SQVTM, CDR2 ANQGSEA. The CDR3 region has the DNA TGCAGCACCCCCGGGACAGGGAGCCAAGAGACCCAGTACTTC. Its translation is CSTPGTGSQETQYF.

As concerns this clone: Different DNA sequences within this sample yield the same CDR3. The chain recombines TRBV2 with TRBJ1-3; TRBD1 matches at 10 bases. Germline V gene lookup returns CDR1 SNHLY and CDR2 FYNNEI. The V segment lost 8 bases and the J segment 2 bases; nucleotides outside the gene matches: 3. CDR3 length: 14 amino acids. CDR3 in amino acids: CASRGTGAGNTIYF. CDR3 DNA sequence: TGTGCCAGCCGAGGGACAGGGGCTGGAAACACCATATATTTT. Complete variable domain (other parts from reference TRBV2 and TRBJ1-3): EPEVTQTPSHQVTQMGQEVILRCVPISNHLYFYWYRQILGQKVEFLVSFYNNEISEKSEIFDDQFSVERPDGSNFTLKIRSTKLEDSAMYFCASRGTGAGNTIYFGEGSWLTVV.